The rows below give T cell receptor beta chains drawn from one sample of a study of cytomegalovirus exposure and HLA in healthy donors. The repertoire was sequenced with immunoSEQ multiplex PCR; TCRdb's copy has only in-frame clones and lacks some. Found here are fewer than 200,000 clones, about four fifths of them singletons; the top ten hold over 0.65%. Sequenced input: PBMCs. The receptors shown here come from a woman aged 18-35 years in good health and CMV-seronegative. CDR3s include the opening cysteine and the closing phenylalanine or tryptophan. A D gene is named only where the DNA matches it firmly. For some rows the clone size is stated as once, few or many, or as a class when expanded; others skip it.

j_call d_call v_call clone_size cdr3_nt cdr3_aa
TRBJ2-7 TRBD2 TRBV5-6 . TGTGCCAGCAGCTTGGCCACGGGAGGACCCTACGAGCAGTACTTC CASSLATGGPYEQYF
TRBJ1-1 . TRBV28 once TGTGCCAGCAGCCGCGTAGGGGGATGGACTTTCTTT CASSRVGGWTFF
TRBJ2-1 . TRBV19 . TGTGCCAGTAGTATTGATGGGGAAACTAGCTCCTACAATGAGCAGTTCTTC CASSIDGETSSYNEQFF
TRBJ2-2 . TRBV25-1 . TGTGCCAGCAGTGAATATAAACCAGGAAACACCGGGGAGCTGTTTTTT CASSEYKPGNTGELFF
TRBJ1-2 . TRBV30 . TGTGCCTGGAGTGTTTGGTCGGGGGGGAACTATGGCTACACCTTC CAWSVWSGGNYGYTF
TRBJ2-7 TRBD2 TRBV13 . TGTGCCAGCAGCTCGGGGGGGTCCTACGAGCAGTACTTC CASSSGGSYEQYF
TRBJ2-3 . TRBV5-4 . TGTGCCAGCAGCTTGGGCCGCCTTGGAGCTACGCAGTATTTT CASSLGRLGATQYF
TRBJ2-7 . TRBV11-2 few TGTGCCAGCAGCTTGTGGGGGGACGAGCAGTACTTC CASSLWGDEQYF
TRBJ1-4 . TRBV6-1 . TGTGCCAGCAGTGATTGGGGGGGGCCGACGCCTGAAAAACTGTTTTTT CASSDWGGPTPEKLFF
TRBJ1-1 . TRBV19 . TGTGCCAGTAGTATTGATAGCGCAGCCGGGGGAGCTTTCTTT CASSIDSAAGGAFF
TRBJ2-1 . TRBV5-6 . TGTGCCAGCAGCTTCCGGTCTAGGGCGGGGTACAATGAGCAGTTCTTC CASSFRSRAGYNEQFF
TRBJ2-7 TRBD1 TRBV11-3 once TGTGCCAGCGGACAGGGGGCAGGCGAGCAGTACTTC CASGQGAGEQYF
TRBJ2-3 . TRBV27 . TGTGCCAGCAGCTTCCTGACTAACCTGTTCACAGATACGCAGTATTTT CASSFLTNLFTDTQYF
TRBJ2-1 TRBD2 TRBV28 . TGTGCCAGCAGCCAAGGACTAGCGGGAGCAGCTGAGCAGTTCTTC CASSQGLAGAAEQFF
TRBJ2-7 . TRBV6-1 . TGTGCCAGCAGTGAAGGAAAGGGCTTAGGGCGGGTTCTTGTGTACGAGCAGTACTTC CASSEGKGLGRVLVYEQYF
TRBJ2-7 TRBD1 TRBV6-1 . TGTGCCAGCAGCCGGGACAGTGAATTCTACGAGCAGTACTTC CASSRDSEFYEQYF
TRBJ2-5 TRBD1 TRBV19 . TGTGCCAGCCTTCGGACAGGGCAAGAGACCCAGTACTTC CASLRTGQETQYF
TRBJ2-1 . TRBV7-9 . TGTGCCAGCAGCTCCCACGACCTGGCAGGGACTGATGAGCAGTTCTTC CASSSHDLAGTDEQFF